Listed here is a single T cell receptor (beta chain). Its antigen is currently unknown. This entry comes from a study of T cells after posttransplantation cyclophosphamide. Study outcomes and limitations: After PTCy, TRB diversity resembled that of CNI/methotrexate controls. TRB overlap between skin or GI tissue T cells and blood was limited. Donor-recipient repertoire similarity was low at 1-2 months, rising over year one.

This table comes from immunoSEQ multiplex PCR, and its TCRdb copy is limited to in-frame clones, with some not included. The repertoire holds approximately 45,000 clones, with 80% to 95% as singletons. Busulfan-fludarabine conditioning, marrow transplant, and cyclophosphamide on days +3 and +4 were administered. Germline-derived CDR1 and CDR2 are SGHVS and FQNEAQ. V was clipped by 4 bases and J by 7 bases; unmatched bases: 4. This CDR3 contains 14 residues. Sample: PBMCs, taken roughly 60 days after allogeneic stem cell transplant with posttransplant cyclophosphamide. This chain connects TRBV7-8 to TRBJ2-2; 9 nucleotides match TRBD1. This TCR derives from a male patient aged 55-69 years who received an allogeneic stem cell transplant from a related donor and was CMV-positive. Some of these T cells may belong to the graft donor. For the CDR3, the DNA is TGTGCCAGCAGCTGGACAGGGGAGGGCGGGGAGCTGTTTTTT. Translating it yields CASSWTGEGGELFF.